The present T cell receptor beta chain was sequenced within a study of blood T cell repertoires in COVID-19. Participants reported their clinical history, and cohort assignment relied on those reports. There are a few counts of this clone. TCRdb keeps only in-frame clones here, not all; method: immunoSEQ multiplex PCR. The sample includes 210,000 or so clones, more than 80% of them seen just once. The TCR comes from a man aged 55 to 70 who had recovered from COVID-19. The source material was PBMCs or T cells enriched from blood (not recorded which).

The CDR3 loop reads CSPSGGLEAFF. The CDR3 DNA follows: TGCAGTCCCAGTGGGGGCCTTGAAGCTTTCTTT. The genes are TRBV20-1 and TRBJ1-1, with a possible D match to TRBD1 (6 bases). Per the germline V gene, CDR1 is DFQATT and CDR2 is SNEGSKA (reference sequence). The CDR3 runs to 11 residues. Trimming removed 8 bases from V and 7 bases from J, with 14 bases in between.